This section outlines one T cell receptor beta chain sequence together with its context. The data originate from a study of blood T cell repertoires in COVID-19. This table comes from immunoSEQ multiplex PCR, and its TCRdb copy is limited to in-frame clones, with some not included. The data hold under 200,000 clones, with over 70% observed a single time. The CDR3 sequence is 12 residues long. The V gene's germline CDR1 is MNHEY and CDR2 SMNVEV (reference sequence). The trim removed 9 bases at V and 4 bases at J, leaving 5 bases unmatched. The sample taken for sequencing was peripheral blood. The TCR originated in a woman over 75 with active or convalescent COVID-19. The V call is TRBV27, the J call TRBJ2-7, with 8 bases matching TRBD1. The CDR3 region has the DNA TGTGCCAGTGGGGACAGGCGTTACGAGCAGTACTTC. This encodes CASGDRRYEQYF.